This T cell receptor (beta chain) was captured in a study of early T cells in non-severe SARS-CoV-2 infection. The TCR library protocol attached unique molecular identifiers to the individual cDNA molecules. TCRdb processed the 5' RACE reads anew with MiXCR; each CDR3 protein has one entry. The sample lists 45,000 to 65,000 distinct CDR3 sequences; 9.1% were seen once. There are 12 residues in the CDR3. The germline V gene has CDR1 SGHRS and CDR2 YFSETQ. Trimming cost V 2 bases and J 9 bases, with 6 bases left between them. This clonotype appeared many times. The chain links TRBV5-1 to TRBJ1-6; no clear D gene. What was sequenced was whole blood. This TCR came from an adult who was a healthcare worker with PCR-confirmed SARS-CoV-2 infection or an uninfected control (not recorded which). The CDR3 is CASSLEGSPLHF. The CDR3, as DNA: TGCGCCAGCAGCTTAGAAGGTTCACCCCTCCACTTT.